Included here is one T cell receptor beta chain sequence, with context. These data belong to a study of blood T cell repertoires in COVID-19. The CDR3 covers 15 residues. The J segment lost 4 bases and the V segment lost 0 bases, leaving 1 base of the junction unmatched. CDR1 is MDHEN, CDR2 SYDVKM, per germline. This table comes from immunoSEQ multiplex PCR, and its TCRdb copy is limited to in-frame clones, with some not included. The sample has roughly 230,000 clones; around 90% are singletons. The sample consisted of peripheral blood. The TCR originated in a man between 65 and 80 years old with acute or convalescent COVID-19. V and J are TRBV28 and TRBJ2-7; 12 bases line up with TRBD2. CDR3 in DNA: TGTGCCAGCAGTTTATGGACTAGCGGGAGTTACGAGCAGTACTTC. Translating it yields CASSLWTSGSYEQYF.